This T cell receptor (beta chain) was recovered during a study of cytotoxic CD8 clonotypes in ibrutinib-treated CLL. Study overall: Among patients, 24 responded partially and 2 completely; approximately 15 then stayed remitted and around 12 progressed after median around 66 months. Collecting the response samples happened after a median roughly eleven months of treatment, with a range of 6 to 36. Study outcomes and limitations: Elevated clonality accompanied ibrutinib response, with a return toward baseline values at progression.

The CDR3 sequence is 17 residues long. V lost 1 base and J lost 5, with 17 bases in between. The germline CDR1 and CDR2 sequences are SGHAT and FQNNGV. Profiled with immunoSEQ multiplex PCR; TCRdb holds only in-frame clones, not every one. Seen here are more than 110,000 clones, approximately 90% observed once, and the top ten hold more than 10%. For this clone: Its antigen is still unknown.

The rearrangement uses TRBV11-2 and TRBJ2-2, with D uncertain. This specimen consisted of PBMCs, obtained after 12 months of ibrutinib treatment. The clonotype comes from a human donor with chronic lymphocytic leukemia. CDR3 amino acids: CASSLAGLAGTTGELFF. As DNA, the CDR3 is TGTGCCAGCAGCTTAGCTGGCTTAGCTGGTACGACCGGGGAGCTGTTTTTT.